These 4 T cell receptor beta chains were sequenced from one sample in a study of blood T cell repertoires in COVID-19. Libraries were prepared by immunoSEQ multiplex PCR; TCRdb keeps only in-frame clonotypes and omits some of them. This sample has approximately 250,000 clones, with 75% to 90% found just once. The sequenced material came from peripheral blood. The receptor set was obtained from a man aged 30 to 39 with active or convalescent COVID-19.

The CDR3 region is CASSLWATNQPQHF. The CDR3 nucleotides are TGTGCCAGCAGCTTGTGGGCGACCAATCAGCCCCAGCATTTT. The chain joins TRBV5-6 to TRBJ1-5; D remains unclear. This CDR3 is built from 14 residues. Germline CDR1 and CDR2: SGHDT and YYEEEE. Trimming left V 1 base short and J 3 bases short, with 8 bases between. Full variable domain (outside the CDR3, taken from reference TRBV5-6 and TRBJ1-5): DAGVTQSPTHLIKTRGQQVTLRCSPKSGHDTVSWYQQALGQGPQFIFQYYEEEERQRGNFPDRFSGHQFPNYSSELNVNALLLGDSALYLCASSLWATNQPQHFGDGTRLSIL.

This chain uses TRBV30 with TRBJ1-5; 8 bases agree with TRBD1. This CDR3 region has 15 residues. Trimming cost V 1 base and J 3 bases; bases outside gene matches: 5. The germline gives CDR1 GTSNPN, CDR2 SVGIG (reference sequence). The CDR3 DNA sequence: TGTGCCTGGAGTGCGGGACAGGAGGTCAATCAGCCCCAGCATTTT. Translating gives CAWSAGQEVNQPQHF.

The J gene is TRBJ2-1, the V gene TRBV19, with 12 nucleotides matching TRBD2. The CDR3 totals 22 residues. The junction had 21 bases not matched to a gene; V was cut back by 4 bases and J by 2 bases. In germline, CDR1 is LNHDA, CDR2 SQIVND (reference sequence). The chain's CDR3 is CASSTSGGLAGFWGRAYNEQFF. CDR3 in DNA: TGTGCCAGTAGTACCTCGGGGGGACTAGCGGGTTTTTGGGGCCGGGCCTACAATGAGCAGTTCTTC.

V and J are TRBV6-2 or TRBV6-3 and TRBJ2-1, with TRBD1 matching 11 bases. Trimming at V came to 5 bases and at J to 3 bases, leaving 6 bases not matched to a gene. This CDR3 is built from 16 residues. In germline, CDR1 is MNHEY, CDR2 SVGEGT. The CDR3 nucleotides read TGTGCCAGCAGTATCGGGACAGGGGGGAACTACAATGAGCAGTTCTTC. Translation gives CASSIGTGGNYNEQFF.